The 13 T cell receptor beta chains given below trace back to one sample, sequenced in a study of cytomegalovirus exposure and HLA in healthy donors. The study ran its PCR with 60 Vbeta and 13 Jbeta primers. Sequencing used immunoSEQ multiplex PCR; TCRdb keeps in-frame clones, though not all of them. Of 150,000 or so clones in the sample, more than 65% were seen once. Sequencing was done on a sample of PBMCs. The receptors were gathered from a man in his late teens or twenties in good health and CMV-seropositive.

This CDR3 reads CASSQDPGVYGYTF. CDR3 sequence (DNA): TGCGCCAGCAGCCAAGATCCCGGGGTTTATGGCTACACCTTC. The genes are TRBV4-1 and TRBJ1-2, with D unresolved. The CDR3 spans 14 residues. Per germline, CDR1 MGHRA and CDR2 YSYEKL. Trimming took 0 bases from V and 5 from J, leaving 10 bases between them.

The V call is TRBV29-1, the J call TRBJ1-1, with a weak D call TRBD1 (5 bases). V lost 4 bases and J lost 7, with 10 bases in between. Germline lookup yields CDR1 SQVTM and CDR2 ANQGSEA. This CDR3 region has 11 residues. DNA for the CDR3: TGCAGCGTTGCCTGGCAGGGTGAAGCTTTCTTT. It encodes CSVAWQGEAFF.

The V and J genes are TRBV7-9 and TRBJ2-5; 7 nucleotides align to TRBD2. Germline trimming cut 5 bases from V and 3 bases from J; bases unmatched to any gene: 9. Germline CDR1 is SEHNR and CDR2 is FQNEAQ (reference sequence). CDR3 length equals 15 residues. The CDR3 loop reads CASSPLGGLEETQYF. The CDR3 DNA follows: TGTGCCAGCAGCCCCCTCGGGGGGTTGGAAGAGACCCAGTACTTC.

The chain combines TRBV5-4 with TRBJ1-1, with D possibly matching TRBD1 (5 bases). Between the trimmed V and J ends, which lost 2 bases and 4 bases, there was a span of 9 bases. Germline lookup yields CDR1 SGHNT and CDR2 YYREEE (reference sequence). The CDR3 has 13 amino acids. For the CDR3, the DNA is TGTGCCAGCAGCTTTAGGCAGGGCACTGAAGCTTTCTTT. Its protein is CASSFRQGTEAFF. The variable domain in full, with the rest retrieved from reference TRBV5-4 and TRBJ1-1, is ETGVTQSPTHLIKTRGQQVTLRCSSQSGHNTVSWYQQALGQGPQFIFQYYREEENGRGNFPPRFSGLQFPNYSSELNVNALELDDSALYLCASSFRQGTEAFFGQGTRLTVV.

The chain combines TRBV27 with TRBJ1-2; the match to TRBD1 covers 9 bases. V dropped 5 bases and J dropped 7; count of bases not matched to a gene: 5. There are 13 residues in the CDR3. In germline, CDR1 is MNHEY, CDR2 SMNVEV (reference sequence). The CDR3 here is CASSPGQGGGYTF. The DNA for the CDR3 is TGTGCCAGCAGTCCGGGACAGGGCGGTGGCTACACCTTC.

This chain joins TRBV6-8 and TRBJ2-7; TRBD2 matches 11 bases. The CDR3 runs 18 residues. CDR1 is MNHGY, CDR2 SAAAGT, per germline. The J segment lost 0 bases and the V segment lost 0 bases, leaving 7 bases of the junction unmatched. CDR3 nucleotides: TGTGCCAGCAGTTACTCGAGGGGACTAGCGGAGAGCTCCTACGAGCAGTACGTC. Its protein is CASSYSRGLAESSYEQYV.

The table lists this clone with a count of one. The genes are TRBV29-1 and TRBJ1-1; TRBD1 matches 12 bases. Germline V gives CDR1 SQVTM, CDR2 ANQGSEA. The CDR3 has 13 amino acids. The V and J ends lost 4 bases and 4 bases, in that order; junction bases with no gene match: 1. The CDR3 protein is CSVAGQGATEAFF. The DNA for the CDR3 is TGCAGCGTTGCGGGACAGGGGGCCACTGAAGCTTTCTTT. The full variable domain, with the rest looked up from reference TRBV29-1 and TRBJ1-1, is SAVISQKPSRDICQRGTSLTIQCQVDSQVTMMFWYRQQPGQSLTLIATANQGSEATYESGFVIDKFPISRPNLTFSTLTVSNMSPEDSSIYLCSVAGQGATEAFFGQGTRLTVV.

This chain joins TRBV12-5 and TRBJ1-5, with D possibly TRBD1 on 5 matching bases. Germline CDR1 is LGHNT and CDR2 is FRNRAP. The CDR3 extends over 14 amino acids. The ends were cut back, 6 bases at V and 1 base at J, with 10 bases in the middle. CDR3 protein: CASGDNLSNQPQHF. The CDR3 DNA reads TGTGCTAGTGGGGACAATTTGAGCAATCAGCCCCAGCATTTT.

As DNA, the CDR3 is TGTGCCAGCAGCCCCGGGGTCGTCGGGCCCGGGGAGGGCTACACCTTC. Its protein is CASSPGVVGPGEGYTF. V is TRBV7-2 and J is TRBJ1-2; D is ambiguous. There are 16 residues in the CDR3. V was pared by 5 bases and J by 8 bases, with 24 bases between. Looked up from germline, CDR1 is SGHTA and CDR2 is FQGNSA.

The chain has TRBV2 and TRBJ1-1; D is possibly TRBD1 (5 bases). From germline, CDR1 is SNHLY and CDR2 FYNNEI. The CDR3 is made up of 14 amino acids. V lost 8 bases, J lost 5 bases, and 18 bases lay in between. For the CDR3, the DNA is TGTGCCAGCGGGGGGACTCCAGGAGAAACTGAAGCTTTCTTT. It is translated as CASGGTPGETEAFF.

The chain is built from TRBV7-8 and TRBJ1-5; a possible D gene is TRBD1 (6 bases). Trimming took 2 bases from V and 2 from J, leaving 16 bases between them. The CDR3 has 17 residues. The germline CDR1 and CDR2 sequences are SGHVS and FQNEAQ. CDR3 region: CASSLSRGARGNQPQHF. In nucleotides, the CDR3 is TGTGCCAGCAGCTTATCGCGGGGGGCAAGGGGCAATCAGCCCCAGCATTTT.

This clone was picked up a small number of times. This chain connects TRBV6-1 to TRBJ2-1; D might be TRBD2 (5 bases). This CDR3 spans 14 amino acids. Germline loops: CDR1 MNHNS, CDR2 SASEGT. V lost 6 bases, J lost 6 bases, and 15 bases lay in between. The CDR3 DNA reads TGTGCCAGCAGGACTGCCGGGATCTTCAATGAGCAGTTCTTC. Translated: CASRTAGIFNEQFF.

The chain links TRBV4-2 to TRBJ2-1, with 11 bases fitting TRBD2. Germline values: CDR1 LGHNA, CDR2 YNFKEQ. V was clipped by 4 bases and J by 2 bases; unmatched bases: 1. This CDR3 comprises 15 residues. The CDR3 DNA sequence: TGTGCCAGCAGCCCGACTAGCGGGGCCTACAATGAGCAGTTCTTC. As protein: CASSPTSGAYNEQFF.